The present entry profiles one T cell receptor (beta chain) with its context. This record belongs to a study of Graves' ophthalmopathy and Graves' hyperthyroidism. Across the whole study: Hyperthyroidism was classified as stable if no ophthalmopathy occurred within 18 months of follow-up.

Amplification of TCR beta CDR3 regions used RNA transcripts. Amplification began with first-round RT-PCR using HTBI primers, then second-round multiplex PCR was performed. TCRdb called the multiplex PCR reads again in MiXCR, with one record for every CDR3 protein. The sample contains over a million distinct CDR3 sequences, about 35% of which appear only once. The source material was peripheral blood or thyroid tissue (not recorded which). The clonotype was recovered from an adult man with Graves' hyperthyroidism.

CDR3 region: CASPQVAYRGYF. The CDR3 nucleotides read TGTGCCAGCCCCCAGGTTGCGTACAGGGGGTACTTC. This rearrangement joins TRBV2 to TRBJ2-7, with 7 nucleotides matching TRBD1. CDR3 size: 12 residues. Germline V gives CDR1 SNHLY, CDR2 FYNNEI. V lost 8 bases to trimming and J lost 12 bases; unmatched junction nucleotides: 13.